Here is one T cell receptor beta chain with its context. The sample is drawn from a study of T cell changes during pregnancy in multiple sclerosis. Sequencing was performed with immunoSEQ multiplex PCR; in TCRdb, only in-frame clones are kept and a portion is missing. The sample yields tens of thousands of clones, approximately 90% seen once. The source material was CD4+ T cells from peripheral blood mononuclear cells, sampled in the third trimester of pregnancy. The TCR originated in a female donor with multiple sclerosis, enrolled in a pregnancy study.

The CDR3 here is CSVGAGTYTDTQYF. As DNA, the CDR3 is TGCAGCGTGGGCGCGGGGACTTACACAGATACGCAGTATTTT. The chain couples TRBV29-1 to TRBJ2-3; the D gene is possibly TRBD2 (6 bases). The germline gives CDR1 SQVTM, CDR2 ANQGSEA. Trimming left V 6 bases short and J 2 bases short, with 15 bases between. This CDR3 is 14 amino acids long.